This T cell receptor beta chain appears in the sequencing data of a study of blood T cells in healthy people across ages. The CDR3 has 15 residues. The V gene's germline CDR1 is KGHSH and CDR2 LQKENI. A J-beta primer mix and a sample-barcoded 5' primer were used in a second PCR of roughly 6 to 11 cycles. TCRdb re-analysed the 5' RACE reads in MiXCR, keeping a single row per CDR3 protein. The table lists some 800,000 distinct CDR3 sequences, around a quarter of them singletons, with approximately 4% in the top ten. The sample providers were healthy Caucasian people from Russia, aged about 6 to 100. These records were also assigned to another study, of T cells of mothers and their children.

The chain joins TRBV18 to TRBJ2-5; D not resolved. Judging by the DNA end, TRBJ2-1 fits better; the J call may be wrong. This receptor was identified in a boy younger than 18 in good health. The specimen was blood. Here the CDR3 DNA reads TGTGCCAGCTCAACACTACAGACACCTTACAATGAGCAGTTCTTC. This sequence encodes CASSTLQTPYNEQFF.